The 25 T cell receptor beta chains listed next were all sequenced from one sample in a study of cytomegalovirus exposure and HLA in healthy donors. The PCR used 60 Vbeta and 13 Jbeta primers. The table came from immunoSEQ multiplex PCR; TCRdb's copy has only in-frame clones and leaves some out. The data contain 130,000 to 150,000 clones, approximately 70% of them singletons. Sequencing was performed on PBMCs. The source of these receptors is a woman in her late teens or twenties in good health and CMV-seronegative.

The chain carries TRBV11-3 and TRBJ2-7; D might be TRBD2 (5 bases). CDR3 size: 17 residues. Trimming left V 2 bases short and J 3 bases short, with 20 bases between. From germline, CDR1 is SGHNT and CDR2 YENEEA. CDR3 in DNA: TGTGCCAGCAGCTTATCGACCGGGATGGTGACCGTCTACGAGCAGTACGTC. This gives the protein CASSLSTGMVTVYEQYV.

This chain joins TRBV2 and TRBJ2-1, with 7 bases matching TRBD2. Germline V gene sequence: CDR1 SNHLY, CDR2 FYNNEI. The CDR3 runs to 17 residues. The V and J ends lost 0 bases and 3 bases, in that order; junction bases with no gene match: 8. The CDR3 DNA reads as TGTGCCAGCAGTGAAGCGCTTCTGGGAGGGAGCTACAATGAGCAGTTCTTC. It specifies CASSEALLGGSYNEQFF. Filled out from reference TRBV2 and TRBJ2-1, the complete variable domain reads EPEVTQTPSHQVTQMGQEVILRCVPISNHLYFYWYRQILGQKVEFLVSFYNNEISEKSEIFDDQFSVERPDGSNFTLKIRSTKLEDSAMYFCASSEALLGGSYNEQFFGPGTRLTVL.

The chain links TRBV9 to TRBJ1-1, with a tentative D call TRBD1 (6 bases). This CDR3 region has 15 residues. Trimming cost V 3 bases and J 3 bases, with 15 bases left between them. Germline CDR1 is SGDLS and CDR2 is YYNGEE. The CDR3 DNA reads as TGTGCCAGCAGCGCTCGGGACACCGGGGACACTGAAGCTTTCTTT. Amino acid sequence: CASSARDTGDTEAFF.

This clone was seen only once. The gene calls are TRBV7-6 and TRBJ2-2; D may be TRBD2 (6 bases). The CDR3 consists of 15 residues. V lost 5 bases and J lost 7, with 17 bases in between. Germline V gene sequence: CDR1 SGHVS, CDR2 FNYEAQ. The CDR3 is CASSLERAGSGELFF. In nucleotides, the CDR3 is TGTGCCAGCAGCCTCGAGCGGGCGGGTAGCGGGGAGCTGTTTTTT.

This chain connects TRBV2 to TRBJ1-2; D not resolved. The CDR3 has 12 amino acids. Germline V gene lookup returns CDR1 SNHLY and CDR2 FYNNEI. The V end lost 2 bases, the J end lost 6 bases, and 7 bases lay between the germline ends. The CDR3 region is CASSEMGNGYTF. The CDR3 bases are TGTGCCAGCAGTGAAATGGGCAATGGCTACACCTTC.

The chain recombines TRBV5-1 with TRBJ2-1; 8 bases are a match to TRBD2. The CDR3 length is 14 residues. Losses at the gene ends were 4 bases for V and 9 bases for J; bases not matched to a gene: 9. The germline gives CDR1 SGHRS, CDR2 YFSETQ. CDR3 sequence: CASSPGGALGEQFF. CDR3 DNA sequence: TGCGCCAGCAGCCCCGGGGGGGCCCTTGGTGAGCAGTTCTTC.

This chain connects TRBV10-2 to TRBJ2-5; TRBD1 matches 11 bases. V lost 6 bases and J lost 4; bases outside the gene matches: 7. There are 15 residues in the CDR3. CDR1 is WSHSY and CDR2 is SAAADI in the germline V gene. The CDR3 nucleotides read TGCGCCAGCAGGGCGGACAGGGGGCTAGGAGAGACCCAGTACTTC. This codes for CASRADRGLGETQYF.

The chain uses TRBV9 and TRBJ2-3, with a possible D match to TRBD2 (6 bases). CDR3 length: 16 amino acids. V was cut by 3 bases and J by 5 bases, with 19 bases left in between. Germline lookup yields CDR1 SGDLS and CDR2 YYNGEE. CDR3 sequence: CASSDFSGLYIDTQYF. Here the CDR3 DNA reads TGTGCCAGCAGCGACTTCTCGGGACTGTACATAGATACGCAGTATTTT.

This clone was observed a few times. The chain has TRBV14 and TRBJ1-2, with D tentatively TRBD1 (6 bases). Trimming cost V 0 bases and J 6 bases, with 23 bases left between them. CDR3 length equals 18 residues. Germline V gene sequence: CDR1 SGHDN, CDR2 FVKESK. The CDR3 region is CASSQEGTRGTGSHGYTF. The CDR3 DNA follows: TGTGCCAGCAGCCAAGAAGGAACCAGGGGAACGGGTTCCCATGGCTACACCTTC.

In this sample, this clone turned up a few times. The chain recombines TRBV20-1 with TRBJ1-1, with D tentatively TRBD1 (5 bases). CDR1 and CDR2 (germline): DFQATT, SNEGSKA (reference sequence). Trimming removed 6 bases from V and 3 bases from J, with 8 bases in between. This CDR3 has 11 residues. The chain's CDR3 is CSAPGHTEAFF. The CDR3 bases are TGCAGTGCCCCAGGGCACACTGAAGCTTTCTTT.

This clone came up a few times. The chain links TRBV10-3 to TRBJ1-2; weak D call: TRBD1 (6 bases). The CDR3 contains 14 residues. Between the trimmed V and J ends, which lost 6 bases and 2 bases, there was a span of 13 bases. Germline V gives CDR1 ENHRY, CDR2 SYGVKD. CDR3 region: CAISLGTFNYGYTF. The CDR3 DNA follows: TGTGCCATCAGCCTAGGGACATTCAACTATGGCTACACCTTC.

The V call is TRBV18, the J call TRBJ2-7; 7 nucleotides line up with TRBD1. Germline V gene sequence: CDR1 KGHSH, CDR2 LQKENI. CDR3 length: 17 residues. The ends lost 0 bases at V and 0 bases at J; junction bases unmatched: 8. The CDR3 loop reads CASSPPMDRIPSYEQYV. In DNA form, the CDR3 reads TGTGCCAGCTCACCACCTATGGACAGGATTCCCTCCTACGAGCAGTACGTC.

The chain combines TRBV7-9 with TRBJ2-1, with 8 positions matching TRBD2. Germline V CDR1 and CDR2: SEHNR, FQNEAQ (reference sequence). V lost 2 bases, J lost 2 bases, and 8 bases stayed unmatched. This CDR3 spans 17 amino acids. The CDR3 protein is CASSLFFLAGAYNEQFF. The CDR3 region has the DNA TGTGCCAGCAGCTTATTTTTCCTAGCGGGTGCCTACAATGAGCAGTTCTTC. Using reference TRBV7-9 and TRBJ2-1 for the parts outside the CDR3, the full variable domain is DTGVSQNPRHKITKRGQNVTFRCDPISEHNRLYWYRQTLGQGPEFLTYFQNEAQLEKSRLLSDRFSAERPKGSFSTLEIQRTEQGDSAMYLCASSLFFLAGAYNEQFFGPGTRLTVL.

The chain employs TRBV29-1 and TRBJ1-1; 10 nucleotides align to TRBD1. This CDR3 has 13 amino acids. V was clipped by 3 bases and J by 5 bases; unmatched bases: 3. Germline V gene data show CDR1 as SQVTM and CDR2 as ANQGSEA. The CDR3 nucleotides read TGCAGCGTTGAGGGACAGGGGAGTACTGAAGCTTTCTTT. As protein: CSVEGQGSTEAFF.

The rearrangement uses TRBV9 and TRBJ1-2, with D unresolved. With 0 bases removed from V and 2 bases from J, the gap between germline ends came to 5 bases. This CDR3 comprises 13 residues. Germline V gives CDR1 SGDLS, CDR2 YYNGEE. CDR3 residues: CASSVAENYGYTF. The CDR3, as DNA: TGTGCCAGCAGCGTAGCAGAAAACTATGGCTACACCTTC.

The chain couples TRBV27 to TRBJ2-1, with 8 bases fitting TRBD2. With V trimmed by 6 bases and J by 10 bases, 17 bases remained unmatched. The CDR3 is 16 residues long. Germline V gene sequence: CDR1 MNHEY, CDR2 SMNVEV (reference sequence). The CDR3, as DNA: TGTGCCAGCAGCTTCTACCCGGGACCCCGGGAGGGCGAGCAGTTCTTC. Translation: CASSFYPGPREGEQFF.

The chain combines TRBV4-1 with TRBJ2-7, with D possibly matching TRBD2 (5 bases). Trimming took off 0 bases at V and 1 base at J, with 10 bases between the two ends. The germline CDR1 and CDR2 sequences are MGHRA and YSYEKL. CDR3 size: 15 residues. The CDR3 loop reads CASSQDSGESYEQYF. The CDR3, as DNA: TGCGCCAGCAGCCAAGACTCCGGGGAATCCTACGAGCAGTACTTC.

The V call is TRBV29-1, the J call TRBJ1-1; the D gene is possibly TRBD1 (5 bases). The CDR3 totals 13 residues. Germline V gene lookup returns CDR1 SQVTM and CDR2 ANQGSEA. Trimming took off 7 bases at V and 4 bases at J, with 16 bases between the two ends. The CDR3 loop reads CSGNDGGSTEAFF. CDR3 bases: TGCAGCGGAAACGACGGGGGGAGCACTGAAGCTTTCTTT. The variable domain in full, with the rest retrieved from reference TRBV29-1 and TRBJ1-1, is SAVISQKPSRDICQRGTSLTIQCQVDSQVTMMFWYRQQPGQSLTLIATANQGSEATYESGFVIDKFPISRPNLTFSTLTVSNMSPEDSSIYLCSGNDGGSTEAFFGQGTRLTVV.

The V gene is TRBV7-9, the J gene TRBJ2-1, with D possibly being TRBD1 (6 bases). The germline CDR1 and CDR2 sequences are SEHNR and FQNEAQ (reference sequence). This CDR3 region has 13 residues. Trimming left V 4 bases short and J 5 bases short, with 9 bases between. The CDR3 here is CASSSGVDNEQFF. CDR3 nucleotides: TGTGCCAGCAGCTCAGGGGTGGACAATGAGCAGTTCTTC.

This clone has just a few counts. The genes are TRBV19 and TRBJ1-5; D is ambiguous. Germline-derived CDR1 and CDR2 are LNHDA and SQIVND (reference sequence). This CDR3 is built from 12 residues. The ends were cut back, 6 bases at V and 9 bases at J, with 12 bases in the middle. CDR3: CASSRQVRPQHF. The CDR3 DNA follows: TGTGCCAGTAGCAGACAAGTACGGCCCCAGCATTTT. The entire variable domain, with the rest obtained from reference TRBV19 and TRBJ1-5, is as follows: DGGITQSPKYLFRKEGQNVTLSCEQNLNHDAMYWYRQDPGQGLRLIYYSQIVNDFQKGDIAEGYSVSREKKESFPLTVTSAQKNPTAFYLCASSRQVRPQHFGDGTRLSIL.

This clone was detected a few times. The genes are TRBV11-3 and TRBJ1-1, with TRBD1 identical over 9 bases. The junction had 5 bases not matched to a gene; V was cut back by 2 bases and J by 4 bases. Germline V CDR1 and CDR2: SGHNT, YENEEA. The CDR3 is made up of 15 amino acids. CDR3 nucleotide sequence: TGTGCCAGCAGCTTAAATCGACAGGGGGGCACTGAAGCTTTCTTT. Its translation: CASSLNRQGGTEAFF.

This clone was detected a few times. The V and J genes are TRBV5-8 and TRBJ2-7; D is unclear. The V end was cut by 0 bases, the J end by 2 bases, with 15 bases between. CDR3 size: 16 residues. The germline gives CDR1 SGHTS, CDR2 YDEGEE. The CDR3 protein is CASSLVGSESPYEQYV. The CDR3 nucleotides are TGTGCCAGCAGCTTGGTCGGTTCGGAGAGCCCCTACGAGCAGTACGTC.

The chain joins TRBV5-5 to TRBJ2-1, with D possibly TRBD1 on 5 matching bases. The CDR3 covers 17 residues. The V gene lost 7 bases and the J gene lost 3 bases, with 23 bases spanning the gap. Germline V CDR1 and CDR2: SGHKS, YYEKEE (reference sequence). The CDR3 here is CASGSRHVNRYYNEQFF. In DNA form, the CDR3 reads TGTGCCAGCGGTTCTCGACACGTGAACAGGTACTACAATGAGCAGTTCTTC.

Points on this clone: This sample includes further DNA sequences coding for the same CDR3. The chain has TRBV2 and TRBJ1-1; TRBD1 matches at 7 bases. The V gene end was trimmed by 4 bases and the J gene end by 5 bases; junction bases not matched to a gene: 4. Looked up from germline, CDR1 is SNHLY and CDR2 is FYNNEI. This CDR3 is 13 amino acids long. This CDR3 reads CASSVAGGTEAFF. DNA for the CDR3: TGTGCCAGCAGTGTGGCAGGGGGGACTGAAGCTTTCTTT. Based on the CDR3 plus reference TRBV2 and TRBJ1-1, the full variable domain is EPEVTQTPSHQVTQMGQEVILRCVPISNHLYFYWYRQILGQKVEFLVSFYNNEISEKSEIFDDQFSVERPDGSNFTLKIRSTKLEDSAMYFCASSVAGGTEAFFGQGTRLTVV.

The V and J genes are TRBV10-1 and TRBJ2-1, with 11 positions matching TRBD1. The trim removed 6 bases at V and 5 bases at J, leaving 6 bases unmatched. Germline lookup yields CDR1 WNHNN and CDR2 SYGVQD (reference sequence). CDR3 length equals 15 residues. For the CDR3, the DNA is TGCGCCAGCAGCGGGGACAGGGGGATGGACAATGAGCAGTTCTTC. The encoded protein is CASSGDRGMDNEQFF.